The subject of this entry is one T cell receptor beta chain. The CDR3 is made up of 15 amino acids. Germline V gene lookup returns CDR1 LGHDT and CDR2 YNNKEL (reference sequence). V lost 8 bases to trimming and J lost 3 bases; unmatched junction nucleotides: 10. These data originate in a study of control samples from healthy donors and cancer patients. Here immunoSEQ multiplex PCR was the method, and the copy in TCRdb shows in-frame clones only, minus some. This table holds 250,000 to 300,000 clones, almost 85% found once. The rearrangement joins TRBV3-1 (or the pseudogene TRBV3-2) to TRBJ2-1; 7 bases fit TRBD1. Sequencing was carried out using PBMCs. The clonotype originates from a woman between 55 and 75 years old with lung cancer. CDR3 protein: CASEATGTVYNEQFF. DNA for the CDR3: TGTGCCAGCGAGGCTACCGGGACAGTCTACAATGAGCAGTTCTTC.